The rows below give T cell receptor beta chains drawn from one sample of a study of glioma-infiltrating T cells after dendritic cell vaccination. The table came from immunoSEQ multiplex PCR; TCRdb's copy has only in-frame clones and leaves some out. The sample shows around 90,000 clones, approximately 80% of them seen only once. Sequenced material: blood, taken after dendritic cell vaccination. The receptors originated from a human donor with glioblastoma. Both conserved end residues are part of each CDR3. A D gene is named only where the DNA matches it firmly. Some rows have no size entry. The others give once, few or many, or a class for an expanded clone.

cdr3_nt cdr3_aa v_call clone_size d_call j_call
TGCGCCAGCAGCACCCGGACAGGGGATACTGAAGCTTTCTTT CASSTRTGDTEAFF TRBV4-1 . TRBD1 TRBJ1-1
TGTGCCAGCATGCCTAGCGGGGGGGCAGTTGAGACCCAGTACTTC CASMPSGGAVETQYF TRBV13 . TRBD2 TRBJ2-5
TGTGCCAGCAGTAAAAGGAGACAAGAGACCCAGTACTTC CASSKRRQETQYF TRBV6-6 . . TRBJ2-5
TGTGCCAGCAGCCCACAAATCATTTCCCAGGGTTCTTCAGAGACCCAGTACTTC CASSPQIISQGSSETQYF TRBV5-4 few . TRBJ2-5
TGTGCCAGCAGCCGAGCGACAGGGGGTAACACCGGGGAGCTGTTTTTT CASSRATGGNTGELFF TRBV7-7 . TRBD1 TRBJ2-2
TGTGCCAGCCGCAAAATTTCGGGACAGGGGAGTGGCTACACCTTC CASRKISGQGSGYTF TRBV5-4 . TRBD1 TRBJ1-2
TGTGCCAGCAGCTTAGTTGCAGGTAGCACAGATACGCAGTATTTT CASSLVAGSTDTQYF TRBV7-6 few . TRBJ2-3
TGTGCCAGCAGCTTGGGGGGTGGGGCCAACGTCCTGACTTTC CASSLGGGANVLTF TRBV7-9 . . TRBJ2-6
TGTGCCAGCAGCTTGGGGACGGGGAAGGGCGAAAAACTGTTTTTT CASSLGTGKGEKLFF TRBV5-8 . . TRBJ1-4
TGCGCCAGCAGCCGGGCTAGCGGGGGGATCTACGAGCAGTACTTC CASSRASGGIYEQYF TRBV5-1 . TRBD2 TRBJ2-7
TGTGCCAGCAGCTTGGCTCTAGGGGCGTACGAGCAGTACTTC CASSLALGAYEQYF TRBV5-5 few . TRBJ2-7
TGCGCCAGCAGCTTTCGACAGGGTCAAGAGACCCAGTACTTC CASSFRQGQETQYF TRBV5-1 . TRBD1 TRBJ2-5
TGCGCCAGCAGCGCAAGACAGGGGGCAGCGAATAATTCACCCCTCCACTTT CASSARQGAANNSPLHF TRBV5-1 . TRBD1 TRBJ1-6
TGTGCCAGTAGACAGACAGGGTTTGCTGGAAACACCATATATTTT CASRQTGFAGNTIYF TRBV19 . TRBD1 TRBJ1-3
TGCGCCAGCAGCTTGGCGTCTAGCGGCTCCTACAATGAGCAGTTCTTC CASSLASSGSYNEQFF TRBV5-1 . TRBD2 TRBJ2-1
TGCGCCAGCAGCTCCGCCGGGACAGGGGAGTATTGCAATCAGCCCCAGCATTTT CASSSAGTGEYCNQPQHF TRBV5-1 few TRBD1 TRBJ1-5
TGCGCCAGCAGCCAAGGACTAGCGGGTATCACCGGGGAGCTGTTTTTT CASSQGLAGITGELFF TRBV4-1 . TRBD2 TRBJ2-2
TGCAGCGTTTCCGAGTCCGGGGAGCTGTTTTTT CSVSESGELFF TRBV29-1 . . TRBJ2-2
TGTGCCAGCAGCCCAAGACAGAGCTCCTACGAGCAGTACTTC CASSPRQSSYEQYF TRBV7-7 . . TRBJ2-7
TGTGCCAGCAGTTTACGAGAACCGGGTACTGAAGCTTTCTTT CASSLREPGTEAFF TRBV27 . . TRBJ1-1
TGTGCCATCAGTGTGGGACAGGGGGATAATTCACCCCTCCACTTT CAISVGQGDNSPLHF TRBV10-3 . TRBD1 TRBJ1-6
TGTGCCAGTAGTATAAGGACAGGAGTAAGGTCTGGGGCCAACGTCCTGACTTTC CASSIRTGVRSGANVLTF TRBV19 . TRBD1 TRBJ2-6
TGCGCCAGCAGTGAGGGGGCTAGCGGGTGGGATGAGCAGTTCTTC CASSEGASGWDEQFF TRBV10-1 few TRBD2 TRBJ2-1
TGTGCCAGCAGCTTGAGCGGAAAACTGTTTTTT CASSLSGKLFF TRBV5-6 few . TRBJ1-4
TGTGCCATCAACGTACAGGGGAACGGTAATGAGCAGTTCTTC CAINVQGNGNEQFF TRBV10-3 . TRBD1 TRBJ2-1
TGTGCCAGCAGCTTAACTAGCGGGAGCACAGATACGCAGTATTTT CASSLTSGSTDTQYF TRBV7-9 few TRBD2 TRBJ2-3
TGCGCCAGCAGCCCGGGGACAGGGAACGGTCAGCCCCAGCATTTT CASSPGTGNGQPQHF TRBV5-1 . TRBD1 TRBJ1-5
TGTGCCAGCAGTTTCAGGGGGCTTCAAGAAAAACTGTTTTTT CASSFRGLQEKLFF TRBV27 few TRBD1 TRBJ1-4
TGTGCCAGCAGTCCACCTGGGGCACCGGCTTTCTTT CASSPPGAPAFF TRBV6-5 . . TRBJ1-1
TGTGCCAGCAGTGTGGAGGGTGCCTATAATTCACCCCTCCACTTT CASSVEGAYNSPLHF TRBV2 . . TRBJ1-6
TGTGCCAGCAGCCTACCCGGGACACCTGGAAACACCATATATTTT CASSLPGTPGNTIYF TRBV7-9 . . TRBJ1-3
TGTGCCAGCAGTGAAGCAACTGTTGGCTACACCTTC CASSEATVGYTF TRBV2 . . TRBJ1-2
TGTGCCAGCTCTGCCGCCGGGACAGGGATATACGAGCAGTACTTC CASSAAGTGIYEQYF TRBV18 . TRBD1 TRBJ2-7
TGTGCCAGCAGTCCTCGTTATAACCGGGATGGCTACACCTTC CASSPRYNRDGYTF TRBV2 . . TRBJ1-2
TGCGCCAGTTCCCCTCTAACTAGCGGGGGAGCCGGAGATACGCAGTATTTT CASSPLTSGGAGDTQYF TRBV10-2 . TRBD2 TRBJ2-3
TGCGCCAGCAGACCGGACAGGGGGCGTAGGGAAAAACTGTTTTTT CASRPDRGRREKLFF TRBV5-1 . TRBD1 TRBJ1-4
TGTGCCAGCAGCCATACGGGGAGCACAGATACGCAGTATTTT CASSHTGSTDTQYF TRBV7-9 few . TRBJ2-3
TGTGCCATCAGGGGGATAGGGACATCGGGCTCCTACAATGAGCAGTTCTTC CAIRGIGTSGSYNEQFF TRBV10-3 . . TRBJ2-1
TGTGCTAGCAGCGGCCAGGGTAATTCACCCCTCCACTTT CASSGQGNSPLHF TRBV9 . . TRBJ1-6
TGTGCCAGCAGTGACACCACAGGGGGCGCCAGGGATTTC CASSDTTGGARDF TRBV6-4 . TRBD1 TRBJ1-2
TGTGCCAGCAGTCTCCAGACGGGGTTCGGAAACACCATATATTTT CASSLQTGFGNTIYF TRBV6-5 once . TRBJ1-3
TGTGCCAGCAGTTCCGGGACAGGGGGGTACTTC CASSSGTGGYF TRBV28 . TRBD1 TRBJ2-7
TGTGCCACCAGCCGCCGGACAGGGTCTTCGAACTATGGCTACACCTTC CATSRRTGSSNYGYTF TRBV15 . TRBD1 TRBJ1-2